The entry that follows covers one T cell receptor (beta chain) sequence. The CDR3 is made up of 13 amino acids. The V end lost 10 bases, the J end lost 1 base, and 11 bases lay between the germline ends. Looked up from germline, CDR1 is LNHDA and CDR2 is SQIVND (reference sequence). The data belong to a study of blood T cell repertoires in COVID-19. Overall study context: COVID-19 samples collected from the United States, Italy and Spain covered acute and convalescent phases. PBMCs, B-cell-depleted T cells, or T cells were the source of the cDNA or gDNA that made up the material.

As processed by the authors: Cell counts per sample came from amplifying reference gene primers. The repertoire was sequenced with immunoSEQ multiplex PCR; TCRdb's copy has only in-frame clones and lacks some. That table furnishes V, J and clone size, whereas the DNA furnished D and trimming. Of under 20,000 clones listed, about four fifths are singletons. The sequenced sample consisted of peripheral blood. The chain couples TRBV19 to TRBJ1-5; D gene ambiguous. The receptor's source is a man older than 75 with acute or convalescent COVID-19. CDR3 loop: CATQSWSNQPQHF. DNA of the CDR3: TGTGCCACACAGAGTTGGAGCAATCAGCCCCAGCATTTT.